The rows below give T cell receptor beta chains drawn from one sample of a study of CXCR3-negative and CXCR3-positive naive CD8 T cells. TCRdb re-called the 5' RACE reads and catalogs CDR3 proteins one per entry, DNA excluded. Its listing shows roughly 93,000 distinct CDR3 sequences. What was sequenced was naive CXCR3+ CD8+ T cells from blood. Receptors were obtained from a human donor in good health. Some clones in this sample may be carry-over from other donors' samples. CDR3s include the opening cysteine and the closing phenylalanine or tryptophan.

v_call	j_call	cdr3_aa
TRBV7-6	TRBJ2-2	CASSHGQGLSNTGELFF
TRBV30	TRBJ2-7	CAWSVGQGSYEQYF
TRBV12-3/TRBV12-4	TRBJ1-1	CASGTGVNTEAFF
TRBV7-3	TRBJ2-3	CASSLTPGDITDTQYF
TRBV5-5	TRBJ2-5	CASTAGGGYETQYF
TRBV6-2/TRBV6-3	TRBJ2-3	CASRVVTPPTDTQYF
TRBV1	TRBJ1-6	CTSSPDLRDRGHSPLHF
TRBV25-1	TRBJ2-1	CASSEYQGLAHNEQFF
TRBV20-1	TRBJ1-1	CSARAPTAGAEAFF
TRBV28	TRBJ2-7	CASSFSGGIGGAYEQYF
TRBV14	TRBJ2-3	CASSQYRGRDTVTDTQYF
TRBV29-1	TRBJ2-7	CSVEVGGAYEQYF
TRBV5-1	TRBJ2-7	CASSPTGTGGYEQYF
TRBV30	TRBJ1-2	CAWKMGRTNYGYTF
TRBV10-3	TRBJ1-1	CAISDSWGTGGENTEAFF
TRBV23-1	TRBJ1-1	CASSHLIRVLAEAFF
TRBV27	TRBJ2-5	CASSNRNQETQYF
TRBV7-2	TRBJ1-5	CASSFGGVQPQHF
TRBV15	TRBJ2-3	CATSRDTAGAGSPDTQYF
TRBV7-2	TRBJ2-7	CASSFRAGDPYEQYF
TRBV7-6	TRBJ2-7	CASSTFTGYGEQYF
TRBV10-3	TRBJ2-1	CAISRAGDYNEQFF
TRBV20-1	TRBJ2-3	CSALGRGTTDTQYF
TRBV12-3/TRBV12-4	TRBJ2-5	CASSFTAGQETQYF
TRBV27	TRBJ2-7	CASSPSAGILYEQYF
TRBV29-1	TRBJ1-2	CSVPSGPRGYTF
TRBV7-6	TRBJ2-7	CASSLGTGDSYEQYF
TRBV4-3	TRBJ2-7	CASSQEWAGSYEQYF
TRBV12-3/TRBV12-4	TRBJ1-1	CASSRGTSEAFF
TRBV9	TRBJ2-1	CASSVGGTLYNEQFF
TRBV29-1	TRBJ1-1	CSVEGAENTEAFF
TRBV4-3	TRBJ2-3	CASSPDRGFTDTQYF
TRBV4-3	TRBJ2-7	CASSQGTAGYEQYF
TRBV20-1	TRBJ2-2	CSATASWTGYTGELFF
TRBV27	TRBJ1-5	CASSLSQGLSNQPQHF
TRBV4-2	TRBJ1-2	CASSHAAAEANYGYTF
TRBV7-9	TRBJ2-5	CASSLSIKEPDETQYF
TRBV7-7	TRBJ2-3	CASSLVESDTDTQYF
TRBV19	TRBJ1-6	CASSMGLRAYNSPLHF
TRBV3-1	TRBJ2-5	CASSPSSGTGETQYF
TRBV7-9	TRBJ2-7	CASSLGIDEQYF
TRBV6-2/TRBV6-3	TRBJ2-7	CASSSEMTWEQYF
TRBV7-6	TRBJ2-1	CASSLAGNSYNEQFF
TRBV3-1	TRBJ2-7	CASSQAPRGLSYEQYF
TRBV6-2/TRBV6-3	TRBJ1-1	CASRNRGVNTEAFF
TRBV7-9	TRBJ2-3	CASSFSPLPSTDTQYF